The 27 T cell receptor beta chains below were found in one sample sequenced in a study of T cells after yellow fever vaccination (dated by TCRdb to between 2019 and 2020). Sample treatment or condition, as interpreted from the label and publication: live attenuated yellow fever vaccine strain. The library was made by 5' RACE. TCRdb shows the sequencer as Illumina HiSeq 2500. TCRdb cleaned the public reads at Q25 with fastp, built clones with MiXCR and kept in-frame beta chains. Each record represents a unique CDR3 protein, reported with the most common genes and DNA among its rows. A total of more than 350,000 distinct CDR3 sequences appear in this sample, around a tenth of them only once. The ten largest clones represent 18% of the sample. This material consisted of PBMCs, taken on the day of the first yellow fever vaccination. The receptors here all came from a man aged 18 to 35 who received the YFV17D yellow fever vaccine.

This clonotype was observed a few times. The genes are TRBV20-1 and TRBJ2-2; 7 bases match TRBD1. V lost 5 bases and J lost 6; bases outside the gene matches: 0. Germline lookup yields CDR1 DFQATT and CDR2 SNEGSKA (reference sequence). The CDR3 covers 11 residues. For the CDR3, the DNA is TGCAGTGCTGGACAGGCCGGGGAGCTGTTTTTT. As protein: CSAGQAGELFF.

This clonotype was seen a handful of times. This chain connects TRBV5-8 to TRBJ2-1; 8 bases match TRBD2. Trimming cost V 4 bases and J 6 bases; bases outside gene matches: 6. Germline CDR1 and CDR2: SGHTS and YDEGEE. This CDR3 contains 14 residues. CDR3 nucleotide sequence: TGTGCCAGCAGCCGGGGGGGGCTAGGCAATGAGCAGTTCTTC. This translates into CASSRGGLGNEQFF.

V is TRBV12-3 or TRBV12-4 and J is TRBJ1-5; D gene ambiguous. The CDR3 is 13 residues long. Trimming stripped 6 bases from V and 5 bases from J, with 11 bases between. CDR3 in amino acids: CASSRDMDQPQHF. In nucleotides, the CDR3 is TGTGCCAGCAGCCGAGACATGGATCAGCCCCAGCATTTT.

This clonotype has at least ten counts. V and J are TRBV12-3 or TRBV12-4 and TRBJ1-1; D gene unclear. V gave up 6 bases and J gave up 1 base, with 3 bases separating them. CDR3 length: 11 amino acids. The CDR3 sequence is CASSRNTEAFF. The CDR3 region has the DNA TGTGCCAGCAGCCGGAACACTGAAGCTTTCTTT.

This clonotype occurred a few times. The rearrangement joins TRBV11-2 to TRBJ2-7; no firm D call. This CDR3 has 14 residues. Germline V gene sequence: CDR1 SGHAT, CDR2 FQNNGV. The ends were cut back, 8 bases at V and 5 bases at J, with 19 bases in the middle. CDR3 amino acids: CASPLCRPVHEQYF. Here the CDR3 DNA reads TGTGCCAGCCCCCTTTGCCGCCCCGTCCACGAGCAGTACTTC.

V is TRBV29-1 and J is TRBJ1-1; possibly TRBD1 for D (6 bases). Trimming stripped 6 bases from V and 6 bases from J, with 14 bases between. The CDR3 covers 12 residues. Germline CDR1 reads SQVTM; CDR2 reads ANQGSEA. The CDR3 nucleotides are TGCAGCGTGGGGAGGGGGGCATCTGAAGCTTTCTTT. Protein: CSVGRGASEAFF.

This clonotype came up a few times. This chain connects TRBV10-3 to TRBJ2-2; D not resolved. Trimming cost V 8 bases and J 8 bases, with 12 bases left between them. The CDR3 length is 12 residues. Germline CDR1 and CDR2: ENHRY and SYGVKD. The CDR3: CAISPFGGELFF. The DNA for the CDR3 is TGTGCCATCTCCCCCTTCGGAGGGGAGCTGTTTTTT.

This clonotype was detected many times. CDR3 sequence reads: CATSRVQGNEQFF. Here the CDR3 DNA reads TGTGCCACCAGCAGAGTCCAGGGGAATGAGCAGTTCTTC. The rearrangement uses TRBV15 and TRBJ2-1, with D maybe TRBD1 (6 bases). The CDR3 is made up of 13 amino acids. Germline V CDR1 and CDR2: LNHNV, YYDKDF (reference sequence). Deletions cut 1 base from V and 7 bases from J, with 8 bases between. Full variable domain (rest looked up from reference TRBV15 and TRBJ2-1): DAMVIQNPRYQVTQFGKPVTLSCSQTLNHNVMYWYQQKSSQAPKLLFHYYDKDFNNEADTPDNFQSRRPNTSFCFLDIRSPGLGDTAMYLCATSRVQGNEQFFGPGTRLTVL.

This clonotype was picked up many times. V is TRBV6-5 and J is TRBJ1-1; D unclear. The germline gives CDR1 MNHEY, CDR2 SVGAGI. V lost 0 bases, J lost 4 bases, and 6 bases lay in between. The CDR3 has 13 amino acids. For the CDR3, the DNA is TGTGCCAGCAGTTACTCGGTGGGCACTGAAGCTTTCTTT. The encoded protein is CASSYSVGTEAFF.

In this sample, this clonotype turned up a few times. V and J are TRBV27 and TRBJ2-7; 8 nucleotides line up with TRBD1. CDR1 is MNHEY and CDR2 is SMNVEV in the germline V gene (reference sequence). Germline trimming cut 6 bases from V and 4 bases from J; bases unmatched to any gene: 5. The CDR3 covers 13 residues. The CDR3 sequence: CASSLTGVYEQYF. In nucleotides, the CDR3 is TGTGCCAGCAGCTTGACAGGGGTATACGAGCAGTACTTC.

V and J are TRBV7-2 and TRBJ1-2, with TRBD1 matching over 11 bases. The V segment lost 6 bases and the J segment 1 base; nucleotides outside the gene matches: 7. Looked up from germline, CDR1 is SGHTA and CDR2 is FQGNSA. The CDR3 sequence is 16 residues long. As DNA, the CDR3 is TGTGCCAGCAGTCTGGACAGGGGGCGGATTAACTATGGCTACACCTTC. This sequence encodes CASSLDRGRINYGYTF.

CDR3 coding DNA: TGCAGTGCTAGGGCCGGGGGGGCCTCAGATACGCAGTATTTT. Its protein product is CSARAGGASDTQYF. This sequence joins TRBV20-1 and TRBJ2-3; 8 positions match TRBD2. Germline assignment: CDR1 DFQATT and CDR2 SNEGSKA (reference sequence). With V trimmed by 3 bases and J by 4 bases, 6 bases remained unmatched. The CDR3 consists of 14 residues.

In this sample, this clonotype turned up a few times. This chain links TRBV2 with TRBJ2-4; 8 nucleotides match TRBD1. The CDR3 extends over 19 amino acids. The V gene end was trimmed by 6 bases and the J gene end by 0 bases; junction bases not matched to a gene: 16. The germline V gene encodes CDR1 SNHLY and CDR2 FYNNEI. The CDR3 is CASRAGTGYPLLAKNIQYF. In DNA form, the CDR3 reads TGTGCCAGCAGAGCCGGGACAGGATACCCACTCCTAGCCAAAAACATTCAGTACTTC. The full variable domain, its missing parts supplied by reference TRBV2 and TRBJ2-4, is EPEVTQTPSHQVTQMGQEVILRCVPISNHLYFYWYRQILGQKVEFLVSFYNNEISEKSEIFDDQFSVERPDGSNFTLKIRSTKLEDSAMYFCASRAGTGYPLLAKNIQYFGAGTRLSVL.

The chain is built from TRBV18 and TRBJ1-2, with 9 nucleotides matching TRBD1. Germline trimming cut 3 bases from V and 4 bases from J; bases unmatched to any gene: 6. The germline CDR1 and CDR2 sequences are KGHSH and LQKENI. The CDR3 covers 15 residues. The chain's CDR3 is CASSPWTGAAYGYTF. The CDR3 DNA reads as TGTGCCAGCTCACCCTGGACAGGGGCAGCCTATGGCTACACCTTC.

This clonotype was observed a few times. The chain uses TRBV6-4 and TRBJ2-1; TRBD2 aligns across 8 bases. The germline V gene has CDR1 MRHNA and CDR2 SNTAGT. Losses at the gene ends were 5 bases for V and 8 bases for J; bases not matched to a gene: 8. CDR3 length: 14 amino acids. The CDR3, as DNA: TGTGCCAGCAGTCCCGCTAGCGGGTGGGATGAGCAGTTCTTC. Residues: CASSPASGWDEQFF.

This clonotype came up many times. The V and J genes are TRBV2 and TRBJ2-7, with D unclear. CDR1 and CDR2 from the germline V gene are SNHLY and FYNNEI. The CDR3 is made up of 14 amino acids. Trimming took 4 bases from V and 7 from J, leaving 17 bases between them. CDR3 DNA sequence: TGTGCCAGCAGTGCCCGCAACTCCTTCGGGGAGCAGTACGTC. This translates into CASSARNSFGEQYV.

The J gene is TRBJ1-5, the V gene TRBV11-2, with 10 bases identical to TRBD1. CDR1 and CDR2 from the germline V gene are SGHAT and FQNNGV. The CDR3 has 20 residues. Trimming cost V 5 bases and J 5 bases; bases outside gene matches: 21. This CDR3 reads CASSPNNPGTGVKLDQPQHF. CDR3 coding DNA: TGTGCCAGCAGCCCAAACAACCCCGGGACAGGGGTGAAGTTGGATCAGCCCCAGCATTTT.

This chain links TRBV9 with TRBJ2-1; a weak D match, TRBD1 (5 bases). The CDR3 has 14 residues. Germline V CDR1 and CDR2: SGDLS, YYNGEE. Trimming left V 0 bases short and J 4 bases short, with 8 bases between. This CDR3 is CASSVAQEYNEQFF. The DNA for the CDR3 is TGTGCCAGCAGCGTAGCACAGGAATACAATGAGCAGTTCTTC.

This clonotype was observed a few times. V gene TRBV12-3 or TRBV12-4 combines with J gene TRBJ1-1; TRBD1 aligns across 7 bases. The V segment lost 4 bases and the J segment 4 bases; nucleotides outside the gene matches: 6. The CDR3 is made up of 14 amino acids. Here the CDR3 reads CASSSTGDGTEAFF. The CDR3 DNA reads TGTGCCAGCAGTTCCACAGGGGACGGCACTGAAGCTTTCTTT.

This clonotype has a handful of counts. The chain joins TRBV5-1 to TRBJ2-5, with D possibly called TRBD1 or TRBD2 (5 bases each). Trimming left V 6 bases short and J 5 bases short, with 14 bases between. The germline V gene has CDR1 SGHRS and CDR2 YFSETQ. This CDR3 is built from 13 residues. In DNA, the CDR3 is TGCGCCAGCACCCTCCTGGGGGATGAGACCCAGTACTTC. Protein product: CASTLLGDETQYF.

This clonotype occurred a few times. V and J are TRBV7-2 and TRBJ2-7; D is undetermined. CDR1 is SGHTA, CDR2 FQGNSA, per germline. CDR3 size: 15 residues. The V end was cut by 4 bases, the J end by 0 bases, with 13 bases between. The DNA for the CDR3 is TGTGCCAGCAGCTCCCCCTACGTGGGCTCCTACGAGCAGTACTTC. Residues: CASSSPYVGSYEQYF.

In this sample, this clonotype turned up a few times. The V call is TRBV7-9, the J call TRBJ2-1; D unresolved. The length of the CDR3 is 15 residues. V was clipped by 0 bases and J by 7 bases, with 13 bases between them. From germline, CDR1 is SEHNR and CDR2 FQNEAQ (reference sequence). The CDR3: CASSLARFGRNEQFF. The CDR3 DNA is TGTGCCAGCAGCTTAGCCCGGTTCGGAAGGAATGAGCAGTTCTTC.

The chain recombines TRBV19 with TRBJ1-2; D not certain. CDR1 LNHDA and CDR2 SQIVND come from the germline V gene (reference sequence). CDR3 length: 11 amino acids. The CDR3 nucleotides are TGTGCACGACCGCAGCCGTCTGGCTACACCTTC. It translates to CARPQPSGYTF.

The V call is TRBV6-2 or TRBV6-3, the J call TRBJ1-2; D unresolved. Per the germline V gene, CDR1 is MNHEY and CDR2 is SVGEGT. The V and J ends lost 0 bases and 4 bases respectively, with 3 bases between them. The length of the CDR3 is 12 residues. The CDR3 nucleotides read TGTGCCAGCAGTTACTCGAGCTATGGCTACACCTTC. Its translation: CASSYSSYGYTF.

The chain carries TRBV12-3 or TRBV12-4 and TRBJ2-1, with D unresolved. Trimming removed 3 bases at V and 2 bases at J, with 11 bases between. The CDR3 sequence is 15 residues long. As DNA, the CDR3 is TGTGCCAGCAGTTTTGGCATCAGAGCCTACAATGAGCAGTTCTTC. Its translation: CASSFGIRAYNEQFF.

The rearrangement uses TRBV7-2 and TRBJ1-4; maybe TRBD1 (6 bases). The CDR3 contains 14 residues. The germline gives CDR1 SGHTA, CDR2 FQGNSA. The V end lost 11 bases, the J end lost 4 bases, and 17 bases lay between the germline ends. The DNA of the CDR3 is TGTGCCTCGCGGAGGGGGACGGTTAATGAAAAACTGTTTTTT. This translates into CASRRGTVNEKLFF.

The CDR3 DNA reads TGTGCCAGCAGCCCTGGCCGGGGACTGGGACACAATGAGCAGTTCTTC. It translates to CASSPGRGLGHNEQFF. This chain connects TRBV12-3 or TRBV12-4 to TRBJ2-1; the D gene is possibly TRBD2 (6 bases). The CDR3 loop spans 16 amino acids. The ends were cut back, 6 bases at V and 5 bases at J, with 20 bases in the middle.